This T cell receptor beta chain was profiled in a study of blood T cell repertoires in COVID-19. Study context: Sources were T cells, B-cell-depleted T cells, or PBMCs; the material itself was cDNA or gDNA.

The ends were cut back, 7 bases at V and 0 bases at J, with 11 bases in the middle. CDR3 size: 15 residues. Germline V gives CDR1 SGHNT, CDR2 YYREEE (reference sequence). As processed by the authors: Nucleated cell number was recorded as an estimate derived from reference gene primer amplification. Sequencing was performed with immunoSEQ multiplex PCR; in TCRdb, only in-frame clones are kept and a portion is missing. V, J and clone size were drawn from that table, and D and trimming were deduced from the DNA. Of around 15,000 clones in the sample, 70% to 75% were seen once. Sequencing was done on a sample of peripheral blood. This clonotype originated in a man in his sixties with acute or convalescent COVID-19. V and J are TRBV5-4 and TRBJ1-6, with D perhaps matching TRBD1 (6 bases). The CDR3 spells CASFKGGSYNSPLHF. The CDR3 region has the DNA TGTGCCAGCTTCAAAGGGGGCTCCTATAATTCACCCCTCCACTTT.